One and the same sample provided the 11 T cell receptor beta chains below, sequenced in a study of T cell responses to AZD1222 COVID-19 vaccine. Sequencing used immunoSEQ multiplex PCR; TCRdb keeps in-frame clones, though not all of them. The data show 99,000 or so clones, with around 90% seen just once and around 9% held by the top ten. The source material was peripheral blood, sampled on day 0 of AZD1222 vaccination. The receptors stem from an adult in good health.

The table lists this clone with a count of one. This chain links TRBV9 with TRBJ1-2; D gene unclear. The CDR3 extends over 13 amino acids. Trimming cost V 0 bases and J 4 bases, with 7 bases left between them. Germline V gene lookup returns CDR1 SGDLS and CDR2 YYNGEE. CDR3 bases: TGTGCCAGCAGCGTAGATGGTTCCTATGGCTACACCTTC. Protein sequence: CASSVDGSYGYTF.

The V and J genes are TRBV19 and TRBJ1-5; TRBD1 is a possible D gene (5 bases). The CDR3 runs 13 residues. Trimming stripped 5 bases from V and 7 bases from J, with 12 bases between. Germline V gene sequence: CDR1 LNHDA, CDR2 SQIVND (reference sequence). DNA for the CDR3: TGTGCCAGTAGTCCGAGGGGAGGCCAGCCCCAGCATTTT. Protein sequence: CASSPRGGQPQHF.

The chain's CDR3 is CASRAQGANTGELFF. The DNA for the CDR3 is TGTGCCAGCCGGGCACAGGGAGCGAACACCGGGGAGCTGTTTTTT. The chain uses TRBV3-1 (or the pseudogene TRBV3-2) and TRBJ2-2; the D gene is possibly TRBD1 (6 bases). CDR3 size: 15 residues. Germline V gene data show CDR1 as LGHDT and CDR2 as YNNKEL (reference sequence). The V gene lost 8 bases and the J gene lost 0 bases, with 13 bases spanning the gap.

This chain joins TRBV28 and TRBJ2-7; 8 bases line up with TRBD2. Germline V gene data show CDR1 as MDHEN and CDR2 as SYDVKM. The CDR3 extends over 14 amino acids. V shed 6 bases, J shed 0 bases, and the junction held 4 bases outside the gene matches. The CDR3 DNA sequence: TGTGCCAGCAGCGCCACTAGCGGCTCCTACGAGCAGTACTTC. Translation gives CASSATSGSYEQYF.

The J gene is TRBJ2-5, the V gene TRBV4-3; D remains ambiguous. Germline V lookup: CDR1 LGHNA, CDR2 YSLEER. The V end was cut by 0 bases, the J end by 2 bases, with 13 bases between. CDR3 length: 16 residues. The CDR3 is CASSQDAGIPQETQYF. The CDR3 DNA is TGCGCCAGCAGCCAAGATGCAGGAATTCCACAAGAGACCCAGTACTTC.

The J gene is TRBJ2-7, the V gene TRBV6-2 or TRBV6-3, with 12 bases aligning to TRBD2. With V trimmed by 0 bases and J by 2 bases, 5 bases remained unmatched. This CDR3 is built from 17 residues. Germline values: CDR1 MNHEY, CDR2 SVGEGT. CDR3 amino acids: CASSYSRASGRAYEQYF. DNA for the CDR3: TGTGCCAGCAGTTACTCGAGGGCTAGCGGGAGGGCCTACGAGCAGTACTTC.

The chain has TRBV5-1 and TRBJ1-2; D remains unclear. There are 16 residues in the CDR3. The germline CDR1 and CDR2 sequences are SGHRS and YFSETQ. V gave up 3 bases and J gave up 0 bases, with 15 bases separating them. DNA of the CDR3: TGCGCCAGCAGCTCGGAGTATGGCGTCTCTAACTATGGCTACACCTTC. It is translated as CASSSEYGVSNYGYTF.

The chain has TRBV28 and TRBJ2-6, with D uncertain. The germline CDR1 and CDR2 sequences are MDHEN and SYDVKM. Deletions cut 6 bases from V and 0 bases from J, with 9 bases between. The CDR3 length is 15 residues. CDR3 coding DNA: TGTGCCAGCAGCTTACTGGGCTCTGGGGCCAACGTCCTGACTTTC. This gives the protein CASSLLGSGANVLTF.

This clone was found once. This chain uses TRBV19 with TRBJ1-2; D is undetermined. Germline values: CDR1 LNHDA, CDR2 SQIVND (reference sequence). V dropped 4 bases and J dropped 3 bases, with 12 bases sitting between them. The CDR3 sequence is 14 residues long. The DNA of the CDR3 is TGTGCCAGTAGTAATCAGAAGAAGGACTATGGCTACACCTTC. This sequence encodes CASSNQKKDYGYTF.

This clone was seen only a few times. The V gene is TRBV28, the J gene TRBJ2-7; 9 positions agree with TRBD1. Looked up from germline, CDR1 is MDHEN and CDR2 is SYDVKM. This CDR3 has 14 residues. Unmatched junction bases numbered 12, after V lost 2 bases and J lost 13 bases. The CDR3 nucleotides are TGTGCCAGCAGTTTAAGTCCCGAGGACAGGGGAATCTACTTC. Protein sequence: CASSLSPEDRGIYF. The whole variable domain, remainder taken from reference TRBV28 and TRBJ2-7, is DVKVTQSSRYLVKRTGEKVFLECVQDMDHENMFWYRQDPGLGLRLIYFSYDVKMKEKGDIPEGYSVSREKKERFSLILESASTNQTSMYLCASSLSPEDRGIYFGPGTRLTVT.

CDR3 amino acids: CASSYRGVRETQYF. CDR3 nucleotide sequence: TGTGCCAGCAGTTACAGGGGAGTGAGGGAGACCCAGTACTTC. The chain recombines TRBV6-5 with TRBJ2-5; D may correspond to TRBD1 or TRBD2 (5 bases each). From germline, CDR1 is MNHEY and CDR2 SVGAGI. There are 14 residues in the CDR3. V was shortened by 2 bases and J by 5 bases, with 12 bases between the two germline ends.